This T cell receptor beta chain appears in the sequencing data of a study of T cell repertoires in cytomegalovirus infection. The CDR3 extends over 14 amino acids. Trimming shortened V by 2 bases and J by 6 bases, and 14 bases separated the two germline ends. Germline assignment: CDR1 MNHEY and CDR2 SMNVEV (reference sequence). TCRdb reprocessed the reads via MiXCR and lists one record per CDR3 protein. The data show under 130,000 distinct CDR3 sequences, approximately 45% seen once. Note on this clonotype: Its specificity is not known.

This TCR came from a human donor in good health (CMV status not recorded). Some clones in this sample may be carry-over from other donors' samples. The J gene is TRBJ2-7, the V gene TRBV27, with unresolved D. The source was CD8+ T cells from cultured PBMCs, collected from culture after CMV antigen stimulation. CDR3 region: CASSLIDGSGEQYF. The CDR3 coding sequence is TGTGCCAGCAGTTTAATCGATGGGTCGGGCGAGCAGTACTTC.